Listed here is a single T cell receptor beta chain. The sample belongs to a study of blood T cell repertoires in COVID-19. For the study at large: The United States, Italy and Spain were the sources of the acute and convalescent COVID-19 samples.

Authors' methods: Amplification from reference gene primers served as the basis for estimated nucleated cell counts. TCRdb's copy holds only in-frame clones and misses some; the assay was immunoSEQ multiplex PCR. That table is the source of V, J and clone size, and D and trimming were worked out from the DNA. Of roughly 280,000 clones in the sample, 85% to 90% were seen once. Each participant's cohort was designated according to participant-reported clinical history. This CDR3 is 15 amino acids long. Germline values: CDR1 LGHDT, CDR2 YNNKEL (reference sequence). The V gene lost 4 bases and the J gene lost 5 bases, with 14 bases spanning the gap.

The sample comprised PBMCs or T cells enriched from blood (not recorded which). This TCR came from a woman under 40 with acute COVID-19. The gene calls are TRBV3-1 (or the pseudogene TRBV3-2) and TRBJ2-2, with D possibly being TRBD2 (5 bases). CDR3 nucleotide sequence: TGTGCCAGCAGCCTTCCCGGGGAAGGGACCGGGGAGCTGTTTTTT. Its translation: CASSLPGEGTGELFF.